This entry lists 20 T cell receptor beta chains sequenced from one sample in a study of OX40 agonist ivuxolimab in advanced cancers. Clones were read by immunoSEQ multiplex PCR, and TCRdb kept only the in-frame ones, dropping some. Of approximately 30,000 clones in the sample, 82% were seen once. This sample comprised CD4+ or CD8+ T cells sorted from blood, obtained in a trial of the OX40 agonist ivuxolimab. These receptor sequences come from an adult with an advanced solid tumor such as melanoma, head and neck, liver or kidney cancer.

The chain carries TRBV9 and TRBJ2-5, with 9 nucleotides matching TRBD2. Germline V gene lookup returns CDR1 SGDLS and CDR2 YYNGEE. This CDR3 region has 16 residues. V shed 4 bases and J 5 bases; nucleotides not matched to a gene: 12. Here the CDR3 reads CASSSRGSGGRETQYF. CDR3 coding DNA: TGTGCCAGCAGCTCCCGGGGTAGCGGGGGTAGGGAGACCCAGTACTTC.

V and J are TRBV28 and TRBJ2-7; 8 bases line up with TRBD1. CDR1 is MDHEN and CDR2 is SYDVKM in the germline V gene. This CDR3 has 16 residues. J gave up 3 bases and V 5 bases, and 12 bases lay outside the gene matches. CDR3 bases: TGTGCCAGCAGTCACGTACTGGACAGGGAAAACTACGAGCAGTACTTC. This gives the protein CASSHVLDRENYEQYF.

J is TRBJ2-2 and V is TRBV9; D is unresolved. The CDR3 runs 13 residues. Trimming removed 1 base from V and 6 bases from J, with 7 bases in between. Looked up from germline, CDR1 is SGDLS and CDR2 is YYNGEE. In nucleotides, the CDR3 is TGTGCCAGCAGCGTATCGGGTCCCGGGGAGCTGTTTTTT. As protein: CASSVSGPGELFF.

The V call is TRBV28, the J call TRBJ1-1; TRBD1 is a possible D gene (6 bases). CDR1 and CDR2 from the germline V gene are MDHEN and SYDVKM. The CDR3 loop spans 12 amino acids. V lost 3 bases and J lost 9, with 11 bases in between. The CDR3 DNA sequence: TGTGCCAGCAGTTTGGGGCAGGGGAAAGCTTTCTTT. Its protein product is CASSLGQGKAFF.

V usage is TRBV30 and J usage is TRBJ1-5; 9 bases agree with TRBD1. The CDR3 has 17 amino acids. With V trimmed by 3 bases and J by 6 bases, 15 bases remained unmatched. The germline gives CDR1 GTSNPN, CDR2 SVGIG (reference sequence). In nucleotides, the CDR3 is TGTGCCTGGAGCGAGACCACAGGGACAGGGAGAGCTCAGCCCCAGCATTTT. Amino acid sequence: CAWSETTGTGRAQPQHF.

The J gene is TRBJ2-7, the V gene TRBV27, with 8 bases lining up with TRBD1. This CDR3 contains 15 residues. Germline-derived CDR1 and CDR2 are MNHEY and SMNVEV (reference sequence). J lost 2 bases, V lost 8 bases, and 11 bases had no gene match. CDR3 region: CASHPTGGRTYEQYF. The CDR3 DNA reads TGTGCCAGCCACCCAACAGGGGGACGCACCTACGAGCAGTACTTC.

The V and J genes are TRBV7-2 and TRBJ2-7, with D tentatively TRBD2 (5 bases). Trimming took 1 base from V and 2 from J, leaving 12 bases between them. The length of the CDR3 is 15 residues. The germline CDR1 and CDR2 sequences are SGHTA and FQGNSA. The chain's CDR3 is CASSLVTSGAYEQYF. The CDR3 DNA is TGTGCCAGCAGCTTAGTTACCAGCGGCGCCTACGAGCAGTACTTC. The full variable domain, in which reference TRBV7-2 and TRBJ2-7 provide the parts outside the CDR3, is GAGVSQSPSNKVTEKGKDVELRCDPISGHTALYWYRQSLGQGLEFLIYFQGNSAPDKSGLPSDRFSAERTGGSVSTLTIQRTQQEDSAVYLCASSLVTSGAYEQYFGPGTRLTVT.

This clone was observed once. The CDR3 DNA follows: TGTGCCAGCAGGGGACTAGCGGGAAAAGCCAATGAGCAGTTCTTC. It yields the protein CASRGLAGKANEQFF. The V gene is TRBV7-8, the J gene TRBJ2-1; 13 bases align to TRBD2. Germline assignment: CDR1 SGHVS and CDR2 FQNEAQ. Losses at the gene ends were 6 bases for V and 6 bases for J; bases not matched to a gene: 5. This CDR3 region has 15 residues.

Of note for this clone: Other nucleotide sequences from this sample produce the same CDR3. V gene TRBV19 combines with J gene TRBJ1-4; D gene uncertain. V lost 1 base and J lost 8, with 2 bases in between. CDR1 LNHDA and CDR2 SQIVND come from the germline V gene (reference sequence). The CDR3 is 11 residues long. CDR3 sequence (DNA): TGTGCCAGTAGTATAGGGGAAAAACTGTTTTTT. Protein product: CASSIGEKLFF.

The chain is built from TRBV30 and TRBJ1-4; TRBD1 aligns across 9 bases. Unmatched junction bases numbered 4, after V lost 0 bases and J lost 5 bases. Germline CDR1 GTSNPN, CDR2 SVGIG (reference sequence). CDR3 size: 15 residues. The CDR3 loop reads CAWSVPGTGNEKLFF. DNA of the CDR3: TGTGCCTGGAGTGTACCAGGGACAGGGAATGAAAAACTGTTTTTT.

In the case of this clone: It is likely a read error, because the conserved phenylalanine at the end of the CDR3 is missing. The rearrangement links TRBV7-7 to TRBJ1-2; D is uncertain. The CDR3 loop spans 10 amino acids. CDR1 and CDR2 (germline): SSHAT, FNYEAQ (reference sequence). Trimming shortened V by 7 bases and J by 6 bases, and 6 bases separated the two germline ends. DNA of the CDR3: TGTGCCAGCAACGGAGATGGCTACACCCTC. It translates to CASNGDGYTL.

This chain connects TRBV28 to TRBJ1-5; 8 bases line up with TRBD1. Unmatched junction bases numbered 11, after V lost 10 bases and J lost 0 bases. The CDR3 contains 16 residues. CDR1 and CDR2 from the germline V gene are MDHEN and SYDVKM. This chain's CDR3 is CATRDRRVYSNQPQHF. DNA for the CDR3: TGTGCCACCCGGGACAGGCGGGTATATAGCAATCAGCCCCAGCATTTT.

The J gene is TRBJ2-3, the V gene TRBV14; the D is unclear. Looked up from germline, CDR1 is SGHDN and CDR2 is FVKESK. V dropped 2 bases and J dropped 2 bases, with 11 bases sitting between them. The CDR3 consists of 15 residues. The CDR3 sequence is CASSQQLGSTDTQYF. The DNA of the CDR3 is TGTGCCAGCAGCCAACAGTTGGGCTCCACAGATACGCAGTATTTT.

The chain carries TRBV2 and TRBJ1-2; 9 nucleotides line up with TRBD1. Looked up from germline, CDR1 is SNHLY and CDR2 is FYNNEI. There are 15 residues in the CDR3. V lost 2 bases to trimming and J lost 3 bases; unmatched junction nucleotides: 4. The CDR3 region is CASSELGQGHYGYTF. CDR3 coding DNA: TGTGCCAGCAGTGAATTGGGACAGGGTCACTATGGCTACACCTTC.

V usage is TRBV6-1 and J usage is TRBJ1-5; D gene unclear. Germline-derived CDR1 and CDR2 are MNHNS and SASEGT. Trimming took 2 bases from V and 5 from J, leaving 16 bases between them. The CDR3 length is 16 residues. CDR3 bases: TGTGCCAGCAGTGAACCCTCGGGAAGTGGTCATCAGCCCCAGCATTTT. Its translation: CASSEPSGSGHQPQHF.

V and J are TRBV6-6 and TRBJ1-4; the match to TRBD1 covers 7 bases. The CDR3 is 16 residues long. V was clipped by 6 bases and J by 1 base; unmatched bases: 8. CDR1 MNHNY and CDR2 SVGAGI come from the germline V gene (reference sequence). The CDR3 here is CASSDRQGRTNEKLFF. The CDR3 region has the DNA TGTGCCAGCAGCGACAGACAGGGCAGAACTAATGAAAAACTGTTTTTT.

This chain uses TRBV7-8 with TRBJ2-1; 11 nucleotides align to TRBD2. This CDR3 has 16 residues. Germline V gene data show CDR1 as SGHVS and CDR2 as FQNEAQ. Trimming at V came to 4 bases and at J to 3 bases, leaving 5 bases not matched to a gene. In DNA form, the CDR3 reads TGTGCCAGCAGCTCGCCCACTAGCGGGAGCTACAATGAGCAGTTCTTC. It yields the protein CASSSPTSGSYNEQFF. The full variable domain, completed using reference TRBV7-8 and TRBJ2-1, is GAGVSQSPRYKVAKRGQDVALRCDPISGHVSLFWYQQALGQGPEFLTYFQNEAQLDKSGLPSDRFFAERPEGSVSTLKIQRTQQEDSAVYLCASSSPTSGSYNEQFFGPGTRLTVL.

This clone was picked up a small number of times. J is TRBJ2-6 and V is TRBV10-2; no clear D. The germline V and J ends were trimmed by 7 bases and 2 bases, with 6 bases remaining between them. Germline-derived CDR1 and CDR2 are WSHSY and SAAADI. CDR3 length: 13 amino acids. The CDR3 DNA sequence: TGCGCCAGCATGATGGCTGGGGCCAACGTCCTGACTTTC. This codes for CASMMAGANVLTF.

This chain connects TRBV5-1 to TRBJ1-6, with D uncertain. The V gene's germline CDR1 is SGHRS and CDR2 YFSETQ. The CDR3 is 12 residues long. The ends were cut back, 4 bases at V and 13 bases at J, with 12 bases in the middle. CDR3 loop: CASSTWTGPLHF. The CDR3 nucleotides are TGCGCCAGCAGCACCTGGACCGGGCCCCTCCACTTT.

This chain connects TRBV5-1 to TRBJ1-1; possible D gene TRBD1, 6 bases. The CDR3 runs to 14 residues. V was cut by 6 bases and J by 1 base, with 13 bases left in between. Per the germline V gene, CDR1 is SGHRS and CDR2 is YFSETQ. The CDR3 sequence: CASTSDSPNTEAFF. In DNA, the CDR3 is TGCGCCAGCACATCGGACAGCCCGAACACTGAAGCTTTCTTT.